This passage covers 2 T cell receptor beta chains from one sample sequenced in a study of naive and memory T cell subsets. Both TRBC1 and TRBC2 were covered by a beta constant-region primer of two equimolar oligonucleotides. Four rounds of PCR amplified the ligated cDNA using nested alpha and beta constant-region primers plus SP2. TCRdb re-analysed the UMI-ligation and nested PCR reads in MiXCR, keeping a single row per CDR3 protein. The sample shows around 110,000 distinct CDR3 sequences, 35% to 40% of them seen only once. Sequenced: central memory CD4+ T cells from blood. The receptor source for this set is a human donor in good health.

The rearrangement links TRBV6-6 to TRBJ1-4, with D perhaps matching TRBD1 (5 bases). This CDR3 is 19 amino acids long. CDR1 is MNHNY and CDR2 is SVGAGI in the germline V gene (reference sequence). V lost 2 bases, J lost 5 bases, and 24 bases lay in between. CDR3 amino acids: CASSYRAGQGRGENEKLFF. CDR3 DNA sequence: TGTGCCAGCAGTTACAGAGCAGGGCAGGGAAGAGGAGAGAATGAAAAACTGTTTTTT.

The J gene is TRBJ2-1, the V gene TRBV24-1, with D perhaps TRBD2 (6 bases). Germline values: CDR1 KGHDR, CDR2 SFDVKD. Trimming removed 0 bases at V and 7 bases at J, with 15 bases between. The CDR3 consists of 16 residues. CDR3 nucleotide sequence: TGTGCCACCAGTGATTTGGGGGGGACCCTATCGAATGAGCAGTTCTTC. Its translation: CATSDLGGTLSNEQFF.